Included here is one T cell receptor (beta chain) sequence, with context. Germline V CDR1 and CDR2: SGDLS, YYNGEE. CDR3 length: 14 amino acids. V dropped 4 bases and J dropped 4 bases, with 14 bases sitting between them. The data originate from a study of siplizumab effects on memory and regulatory T cells. Clones were read by immunoSEQ multiplex PCR, and TCRdb kept only the in-frame ones, dropping some. This sample has approximately 100,000 clones; 75% to 95% occur once, and the top ten carry about 2.4%. The sequence came from a human donor in good health. Some clones in this sample may be carry-over from other donors' samples. V is TRBV9 and J is TRBJ1-2; D not resolved. The sample was CD4+ T cells sorted from blood. The CDR3 DNA reads TGTGCCAGCAGCCCCGACGCCTTCGCCTATGGCTACACCTTC. Protein product: CASSPDAFAYGYTF. Full variable domain (outside the CDR3, taken from reference TRBV9 and TRBJ1-2): DSGVTQTPKHLITATGQRVTLRCSPRSGDLSVYWYQQSLDQGLQFLIQYYNGEERAKGNILERFSAQQFPDLHSELNLSSLELGDSALYFCASSPDAFAYGYTFGSGTRLTVV.